This T cell receptor beta chain was found in a study of T cells in Graves' hyperthyroidism and ophthalmopathy. This clonotype occurred many times. Its target is not known. V was cut by 0 bases and J by 5 bases, with 10 bases left in between. This CDR3 comprises 14 residues. The germline CDR1 and CDR2 sequences are SGHRS and YFSETQ. Study findings and constraints: Ophthalmopathy was identified by the model a median about seven months ahead of onset. A model using 13 V-J features told ophthalmopathy apart from stable hyperthyroidism. Blood also held most thyroid clonotypes expanded beyond 0.001.

The diagnostic basis comprised clinical symptoms, serum thyroxine and TRAb, thyroid ultrasound and orbital computed tomography. RNA transcripts provided the source from which TCR beta CDR3 regions were amplified. With the HTBI primer set, the TCR CDR3 went through a first round of RT-PCR. TCRdb itself ran the multiplex PCR reads through MiXCR, one entry per CDR3 protein. The sample lists 490,000 or so distinct CDR3 sequences; about 15% were seen once. Input material: blood. This clonotype was obtained from a woman aged 25 to 39 with Graves' ophthalmopathy. V usage is TRBV5-1 and J usage is TRBJ2-3, with unresolved D. This chain's CDR3 is CASSLATRGDTQYF. As DNA, the CDR3 is TGCGCCAGCAGCTTGGCCACCCGAGGAGATACGCAGTATTTT.